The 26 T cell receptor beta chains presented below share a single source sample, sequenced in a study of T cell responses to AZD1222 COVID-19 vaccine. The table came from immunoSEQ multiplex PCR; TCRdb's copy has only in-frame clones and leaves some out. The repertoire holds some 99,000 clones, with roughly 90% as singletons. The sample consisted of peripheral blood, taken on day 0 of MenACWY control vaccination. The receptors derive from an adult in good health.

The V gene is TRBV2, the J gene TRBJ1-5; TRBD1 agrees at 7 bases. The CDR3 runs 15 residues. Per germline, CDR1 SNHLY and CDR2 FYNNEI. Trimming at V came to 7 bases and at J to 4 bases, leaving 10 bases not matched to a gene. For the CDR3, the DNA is TGTGCCAGCACCCTCAACAGGGGCGGGAATCAGCCCCAGCATTTT. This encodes CASTLNRGGNQPQHF.

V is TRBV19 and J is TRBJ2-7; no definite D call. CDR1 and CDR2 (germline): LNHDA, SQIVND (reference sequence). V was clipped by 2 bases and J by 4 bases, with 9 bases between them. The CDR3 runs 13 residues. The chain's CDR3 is CASSISPLYEQYF. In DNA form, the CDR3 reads TGTGCCAGTAGTATATCCCCCTTATACGAGCAGTACTTC.

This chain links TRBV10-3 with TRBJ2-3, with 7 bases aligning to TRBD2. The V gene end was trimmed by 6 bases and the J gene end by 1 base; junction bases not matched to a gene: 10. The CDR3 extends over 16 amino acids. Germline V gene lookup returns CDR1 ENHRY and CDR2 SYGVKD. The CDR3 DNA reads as TGTGCCATCAGACCCGGACTAGATGAAGGCACAGATACGCAGTATTTT. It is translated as CAIRPGLDEGTDTQYF.

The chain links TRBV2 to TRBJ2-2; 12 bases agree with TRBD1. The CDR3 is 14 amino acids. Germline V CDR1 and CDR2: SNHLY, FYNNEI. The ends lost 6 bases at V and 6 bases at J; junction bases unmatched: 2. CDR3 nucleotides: TGTGCCAGCAGGGGACAGGGGGCTGCCGGGGAGCTGTTTTTT. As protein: CASRGQGAAGELFF.

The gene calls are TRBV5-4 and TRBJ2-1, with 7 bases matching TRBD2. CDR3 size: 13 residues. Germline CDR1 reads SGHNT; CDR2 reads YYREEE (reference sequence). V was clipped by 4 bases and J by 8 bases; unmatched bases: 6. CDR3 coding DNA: TGTGCCAGCAGCACAAATGCGGGAGATGAGCAGTTCTTC. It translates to CASSTNAGDEQFF.

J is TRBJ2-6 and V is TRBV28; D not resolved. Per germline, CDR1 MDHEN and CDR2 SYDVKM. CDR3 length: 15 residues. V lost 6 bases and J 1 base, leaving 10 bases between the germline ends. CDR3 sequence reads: CASSNHRSGANVLTF. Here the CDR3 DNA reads TGTGCCAGCAGCAACCACAGATCTGGGGCCAACGTCCTGACTTTC.

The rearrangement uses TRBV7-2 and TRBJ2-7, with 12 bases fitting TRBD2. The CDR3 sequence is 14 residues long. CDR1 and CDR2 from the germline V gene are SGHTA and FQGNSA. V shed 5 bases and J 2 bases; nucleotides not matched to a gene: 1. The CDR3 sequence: CASSTSGGPYEQYF. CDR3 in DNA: TGTGCCAGCAGCACTAGCGGGGGGCCCTACGAGCAGTACTTC.

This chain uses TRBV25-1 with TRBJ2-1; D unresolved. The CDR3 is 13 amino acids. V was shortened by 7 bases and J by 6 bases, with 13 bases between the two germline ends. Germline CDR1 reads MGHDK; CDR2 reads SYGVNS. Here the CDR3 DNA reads TGTGCCAGCAATTCCCAGCTACCCAATGAGCAGTTCTTC. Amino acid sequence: CASNSQLPNEQFF.

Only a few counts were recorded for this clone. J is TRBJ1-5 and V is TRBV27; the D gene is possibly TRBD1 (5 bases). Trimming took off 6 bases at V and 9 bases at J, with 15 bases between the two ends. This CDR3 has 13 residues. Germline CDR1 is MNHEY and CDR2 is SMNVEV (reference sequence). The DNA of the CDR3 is TGTGCCAGCAGCGCAGGGAACGTTTGGCCCCAGCATTTT. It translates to CASSAGNVWPQHF.

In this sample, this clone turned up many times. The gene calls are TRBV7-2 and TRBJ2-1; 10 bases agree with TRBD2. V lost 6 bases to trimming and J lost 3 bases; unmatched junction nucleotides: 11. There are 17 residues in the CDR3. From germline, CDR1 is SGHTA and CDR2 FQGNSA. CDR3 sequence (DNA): TGTGCCAGCAGACCCTTCAGCGGGGGGGCCGACTACAATGAGCAGTTCTTC. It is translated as CASRPFSGGADYNEQFF. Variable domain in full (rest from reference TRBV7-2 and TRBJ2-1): GAGVSQSPSNKVTEKGKDVELRCDPISGHTALYWYRQSLGQGLEFLIYFQGNSAPDKSGLPSDRFSAERTGGSVSTLTIQRTQQEDSAVYLCASRPFSGGADYNEQFFGPGTRLTVL.

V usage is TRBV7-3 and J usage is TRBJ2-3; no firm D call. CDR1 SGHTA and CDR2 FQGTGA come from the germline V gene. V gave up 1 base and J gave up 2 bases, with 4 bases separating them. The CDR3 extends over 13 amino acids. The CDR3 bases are TGTGCCAGCAGCTTAAGTATCACAGATACGCAGTATTTT. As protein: CASSLSITDTQYF.

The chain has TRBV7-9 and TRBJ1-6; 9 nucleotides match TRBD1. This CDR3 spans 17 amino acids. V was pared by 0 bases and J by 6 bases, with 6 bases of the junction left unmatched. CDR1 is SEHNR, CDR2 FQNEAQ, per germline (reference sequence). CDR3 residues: CASSLAGTGPANSPLHF. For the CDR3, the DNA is TGTGCCAGCAGCTTAGCCGGGACAGGGCCCGCTAATTCACCCCTCCACTTT.

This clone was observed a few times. This chain's CDR3 is CASGGDTLNTEAFF. Here the CDR3 DNA reads TGTGCTAGTGGGGGGGACACGTTGAACACTGAAGCTTTCTTT. The gene calls are TRBV12-5 and TRBJ1-1; perhaps TRBD1 as D (6 bases). V was trimmed by 6 bases and J by 0 bases, leaving 11 bases between them. CDR1 and CDR2 (germline): LGHNT, FRNRAP. This CDR3 contains 14 residues.

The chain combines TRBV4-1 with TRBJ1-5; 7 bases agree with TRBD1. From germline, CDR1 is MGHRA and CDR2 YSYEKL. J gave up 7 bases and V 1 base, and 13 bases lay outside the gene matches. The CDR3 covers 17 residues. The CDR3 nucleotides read TGCGCCAGCAGCCAAGGACAGGGCGCATTGCGTGGGCAGCCCCAGCATTTT. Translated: CASSQGQGALRGQPQHF.

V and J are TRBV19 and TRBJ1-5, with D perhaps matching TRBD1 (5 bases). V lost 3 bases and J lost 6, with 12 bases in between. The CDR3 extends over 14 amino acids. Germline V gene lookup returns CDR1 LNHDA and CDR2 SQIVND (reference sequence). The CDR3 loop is CASSMVWGGQPQHF. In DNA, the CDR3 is TGTGCCAGTAGTATGGTGTGGGGGGGTCAGCCCCAGCATTTT. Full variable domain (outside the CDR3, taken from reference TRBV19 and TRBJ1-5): DGGITQSPKYLFRKEGQNVTLSCEQNLNHDAMYWYRQDPGQGLRLIYYSQIVNDFQKGDIAEGYSVSREKKESFPLTVTSAQKNPTAFYLCASSMVWGGQPQHFGDGTRLSIL.

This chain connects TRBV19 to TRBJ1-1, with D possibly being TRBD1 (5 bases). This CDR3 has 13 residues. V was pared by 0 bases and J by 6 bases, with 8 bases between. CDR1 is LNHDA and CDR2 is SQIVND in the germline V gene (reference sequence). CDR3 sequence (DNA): TGTGCCAGTAGTATAGAGGGGGGTGCTGAAGCTTTCTTT. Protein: CASSIEGGAEAFF.

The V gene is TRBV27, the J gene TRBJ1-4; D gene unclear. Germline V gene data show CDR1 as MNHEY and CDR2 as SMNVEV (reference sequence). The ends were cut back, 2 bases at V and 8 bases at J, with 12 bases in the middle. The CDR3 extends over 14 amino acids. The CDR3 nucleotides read TGTGCCAGCAGTTTACTAAGCGGCCGGGAAAAACTGTTTTTT. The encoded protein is CASSLLSGREKLFF.

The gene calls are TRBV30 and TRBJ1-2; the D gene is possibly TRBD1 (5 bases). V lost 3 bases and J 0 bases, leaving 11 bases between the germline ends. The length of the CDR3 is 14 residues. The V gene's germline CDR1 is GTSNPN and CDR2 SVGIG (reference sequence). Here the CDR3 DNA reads TGTGCCTGGAGGGACCCGACAGCTAACTATGGCTACACCTTC. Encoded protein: CAWRDPTANYGYTF.

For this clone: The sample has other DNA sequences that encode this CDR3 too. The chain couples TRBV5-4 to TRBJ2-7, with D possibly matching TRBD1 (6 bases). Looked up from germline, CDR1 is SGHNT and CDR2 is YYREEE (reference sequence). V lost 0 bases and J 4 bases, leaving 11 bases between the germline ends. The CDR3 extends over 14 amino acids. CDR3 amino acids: CASSLGQDPYEQYF. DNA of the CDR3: TGTGCCAGCAGCTTGGGACAGGACCCTTACGAGCAGTACTTC.

CDR3 sequence: CASSLVGSNYGYTF. The CDR3 nucleotides read TGTGCCAGCAGCTTGGTTGGGAGCAACTATGGCTACACCTTC. The V gene is TRBV5-4, the J gene TRBJ1-2; D ambiguous. CDR3 size: 14 residues. Germline CDR1 SGHNT, CDR2 YYREEE (reference sequence). With 0 bases removed from V and 2 bases from J, the gap between germline ends came to 8 bases.

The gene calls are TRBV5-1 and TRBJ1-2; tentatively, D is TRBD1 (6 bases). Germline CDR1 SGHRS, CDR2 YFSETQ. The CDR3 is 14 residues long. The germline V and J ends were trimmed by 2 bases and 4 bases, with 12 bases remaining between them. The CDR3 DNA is TGCGCCAGCAGCTTATTACAGGGAACCTATGGCTACACCTTC. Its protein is CASSLLQGTYGYTF.

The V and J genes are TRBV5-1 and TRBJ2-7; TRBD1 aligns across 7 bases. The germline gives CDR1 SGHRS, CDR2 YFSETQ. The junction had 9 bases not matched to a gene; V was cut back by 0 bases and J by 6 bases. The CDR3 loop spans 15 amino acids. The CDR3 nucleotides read TGCGCCAGCAGCTTGGGTGACAGGGTTTGGCCCGAGCAGTACTTC. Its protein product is CASSLGDRVWPEQYF.

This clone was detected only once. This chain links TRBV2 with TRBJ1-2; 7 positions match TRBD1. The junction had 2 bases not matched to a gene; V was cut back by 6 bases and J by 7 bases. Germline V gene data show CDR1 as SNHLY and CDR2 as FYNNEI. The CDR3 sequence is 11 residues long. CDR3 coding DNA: TGTGCCAGCAGGCCAGGGGGTGGCTACACCTTC. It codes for CASRPGGGYTF.

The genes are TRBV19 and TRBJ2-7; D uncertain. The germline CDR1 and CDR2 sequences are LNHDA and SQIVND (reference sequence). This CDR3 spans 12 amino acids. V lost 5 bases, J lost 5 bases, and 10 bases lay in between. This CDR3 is CASSSQRHEQYF. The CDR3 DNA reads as TGTGCCAGTAGTTCCCAACGACACGAGCAGTACTTC. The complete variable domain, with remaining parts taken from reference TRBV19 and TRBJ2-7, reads DGGITQSPKYLFRKEGQNVTLSCEQNLNHDAMYWYRQDPGQGLRLIYYSQIVNDFQKGDIAEGYSVSREKKESFPLTVTSAQKNPTAFYLCASSSQRHEQYFGPGTRLTVT.

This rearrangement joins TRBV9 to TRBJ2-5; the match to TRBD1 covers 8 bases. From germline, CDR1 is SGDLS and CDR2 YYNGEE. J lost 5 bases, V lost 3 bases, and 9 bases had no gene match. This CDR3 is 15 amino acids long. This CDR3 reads CASSGPDRVGETQYF. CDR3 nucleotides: TGTGCCAGCAGCGGTCCGGACAGGGTAGGGGAGACCCAGTACTTC.

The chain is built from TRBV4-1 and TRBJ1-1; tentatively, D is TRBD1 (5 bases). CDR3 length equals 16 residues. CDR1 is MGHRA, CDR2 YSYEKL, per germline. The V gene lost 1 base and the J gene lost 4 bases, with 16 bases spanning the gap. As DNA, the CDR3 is TGCGCCAGCAGCCAAGCGTTGGGGCTGGGATCCACTGAAGCTTTCTTT. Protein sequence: CASSQALGLGSTEAFF.